Shown below are 10 T cell receptor beta chains from a single sample sequenced in a study of sequential checkpoint blockade in melanoma. Treatment in this sample: randomized to nivolumab then ipilimumab (arm A) or the reverse (arm B). Repertoires were generated with immunoSEQ multiplex PCR, while TCRdb's copy carries only in-frame clones and drops some. The data hold approximately 11,000 clones, with around 56% observed a single time. The material sequenced was CD8+ T cells sorted from blood (inferred from file names), taken from a patient given nivolumab and ipilimumab in sequence. These receptors all stem from a human donor with melanoma.

The rearrangement links TRBV19 to TRBJ1-1, with no clear D. Between the trimmed V and J ends, which lost 8 bases and 1 base, there was a span of 8 bases. Germline CDR1 and CDR2: LNHDA and SQIVND (reference sequence). The CDR3 is made up of 12 amino acids. The CDR3, as DNA: TGTGCCAGTGGAGACGGGAACACTGAAGCTTTCTTT. The encoded protein is CASGDGNTEAFF.

The chain is built from TRBV5-1 and TRBJ1-2; the D is unclear. Germline V gene sequence: CDR1 SGHRS, CDR2 YFSETQ. V gave up 0 bases and J gave up 2 bases, with 11 bases separating them. The CDR3 spans 15 residues. The CDR3 coding sequence is TGCGCCAGCAGCTTGGCCGGGTTAGAGAACTATGGCTACACCTTC. It specifies CASSLAGLENYGYTF.

The chain is built from TRBV28 and TRBJ1-2; tentative D call: TRBD1 (6 bases). The germline gives CDR1 MDHEN, CDR2 SYDVKM. The V end was cut by 5 bases, the J end by 1 base, with 14 bases between. This CDR3 region has 15 residues. CDR3 bases: TGTGCCAGCAGTCTACAGGGAACCTTTAACTATGGCTACACCTTC. It specifies CASSLQGTFNYGYTF.

This clone showed up just a few times. This sequence joins TRBV6-5 and TRBJ2-5; weak D call: TRBD2 (6 bases). The V gene lost 0 bases and the J gene lost 5 bases, with 13 bases spanning the gap. The CDR3 is made up of 15 amino acids. The germline V gene encodes CDR1 MNHEY and CDR2 SVGAGI. The chain's CDR3 is CASSYSFGSGETQYF. DNA of the CDR3: TGTGCCAGCAGTTACTCGTTCGGGAGCGGGGAGACCCAGTACTTC.

As concerns this clone: The junction departs from germline at one end; a sequencing error may be responsible. V is TRBV7-7 and J is TRBJ2-1, with 9 bases that match TRBD2. Germline V gene lookup returns CDR1 SSHAT and CDR2 FNYEAQ (reference sequence). There are 16 residues in the CDR3. This CDR3 is CASSEKRLAVYNEQFF. The CDR3, as DNA: TGTGCTAGCAGCGAAAAAAGACTAGCGGTCTACAATGAGCAGTTCTTC.

By sample share, this clone is medium-sized. This chain uses TRBV5-8 with TRBJ2-7; maybe TRBD2 (7 bases). The V gene lost 3 bases and the J gene lost 3 bases, with 25 bases spanning the gap. Germline assignment: CDR1 SGHTS and CDR2 YDEGEE. The CDR3 sequence is 18 residues long. Here the CDR3 DNA reads TGTGCCAGCAGCTCCGGGGACACAATAAGGAGCGGGAACTACGAGCAGTACTTC. Amino acids: CASSSGDTIRSGNYEQYF.

This chain connects TRBV7-3 to TRBJ2-1, with TRBD2 identical over 9 bases. This CDR3 is 17 amino acids long. Trimming at V came to 5 bases and at J to 8 bases, leaving 16 bases not matched to a gene. CDR1 SGHTA and CDR2 FQGTGA come from the germline V gene. For the CDR3, the DNA is TGTGCCAGCAGCAAAAGGGGGGGGACTAGCATTACTCATGAGCAGTTCTTC. Amino acids: CASSKRGGTSITHEQFF. The full variable domain, completed using reference TRBV7-3 and TRBJ2-1, is GAGVSQTPSNKVTEKGKYVELRCDPISGHTALYWYRQSLGQGPEFLIYFQGTGAADDSGLPNDRFFAVRPEGSVSTLKIQRTERGDSAVYLCASSKRGGTSITHEQFFGPGTRLTVL.

The chain's CDR3 is CASSVGGRAQETQYF. DNA for the CDR3: TGTGCCAGCAGCGTAGGCGGGAGGGCCCAAGAGACCCAGTACTTC. This rearrangement joins TRBV9 to TRBJ2-5; 9 bases line up with TRBD2. The CDR3 spans 15 residues. Germline V lookup: CDR1 SGDLS, CDR2 YYNGEE. Trimming removed 0 bases from V and 1 base from J; junction bases left unmatched: 1.

Only a few counts were recorded for this clone. V is TRBV28 and J is TRBJ1-4; D is unresolved. The CDR3 covers 19 residues. Germline assignment: CDR1 MDHEN and CDR2 SYDVKM. V was pared by 6 bases and J by 5 bases, with 28 bases between. For the CDR3, the DNA is TGTGCCAGCAGCACTCTTGTACGTTTCGTCGGGGTGCTGAATGAAAAACTGTTTTTT. Residues: CASSTLVRFVGVLNEKLFF.

The rearrangement joins TRBV12-1 to TRBJ1-2; TRBD1 reflects the table's D call only, with no check against the DNA. TRBV12-1 is a documented pseudogene. The CDR3 covers 15 residues. CDR3 DNA sequence: TGTGCCAGCAGGGGGGGCGGACAGGGGAACTATGGCTACACCTTC. This codes for CASRGGGQGNYGYTF.